These 25 T cell receptor beta chains share one sample of origin, sequenced in a study of control samples from healthy donors and cancer patients (TCRdb year 2020). Library creation used the immunoSEQ multiplex PCR assay. This is the immuneACCESS table as TCRdb keeps it, with only in-frame sequences that have V and J called. A part of the clones is gone; compared with another copy, unresolved V genes explain less than half, and the rest is unexplained. The sample data list 85,000 to 90,000 clones, and more than 75% of these were observed just once. The ten largest make up under 25% of the sample. Sequenced material: blood. All receptors come from a man younger than 40 in good health.

CDR3 DNA sequence: TGTGCCAGCAGTGAACAGGTGGAATTAGGGGAGCAGTACGTC. This codes for CASSEQVELGEQYV. This chain connects TRBV2 to TRBJ2-7; D is unclear. The CDR3 runs 14 residues. The germline V gene has CDR1 SNHLY and CDR2 FYNNEI. Trimming cost V 2 bases and J 7 bases, with 15 bases left between them.

The CDR3 protein is CASSRVLWETQYF. In nucleotides, the CDR3 is TGTGCCAGCAGTAGGGTCCTATGGGAGACCCAGTACTTC. This chain connects TRBV27 to TRBJ2-5, with D unresolved. Germline CDR1 and CDR2: MNHEY and SMNVEV (reference sequence). Trimming took off 5 bases at V and 5 bases at J, with 12 bases between the two ends. The CDR3 is 13 amino acids.

The chain combines TRBV6-5 with TRBJ1-3; the D is unclear. V lost 6 bases to trimming and J lost 2 bases, with 5 bases between them. Germline loops: CDR1 MNHEY, CDR2 SVGAGI. CDR3 length: 12 amino acids. This chain's CDR3 is CASRDPGNTIYF. The CDR3 DNA is TGTGCCAGCAGGGACCCTGGAAACACCATATATTTT.

The gene calls are TRBV27 and TRBJ2-1; D uncertain. Trimming took 4 bases from V and 0 from J, leaving 4 bases between them. Germline assignment: CDR1 MNHEY and CDR2 SMNVEV (reference sequence). The length of the CDR3 is 13 residues. The CDR3 protein is CASSSSSYNEQFF. The CDR3 DNA reads TGTGCCAGCAGTTCCTCCTCCTACAATGAGCAGTTCTTC.

V usage is TRBV21-1 and J usage is TRBJ1-1; TRBD1, as called in the table, went unchecked against the DNA. TRBV21-1 is recorded as a pseudogene. The CDR3 sequence is 16 residues long. CDR3 protein: CASVQVQGADITEAFF. Here the CDR3 DNA reads TGTGCCAGCGTCCAAGTCCAGGGGGCGGATATCACTGAAGCTTTCTTT.

V and J are TRBV10-3 and TRBJ1-6; maybe TRBD1 (5 bases). Germline V gives CDR1 ENHRY, CDR2 SYGVKD. The CDR3 spans 15 residues. Trimming removed 8 bases at V and 11 bases at J, with 22 bases between. The CDR3 here is CAIGGVGKNRTPLHF. Here the CDR3 DNA reads TGTGCCATCGGGGGGGTAGGGAAAAATAGGACACCCCTCCACTTT.

This clone showed up just once. The chain employs TRBV12-3 or TRBV12-4 and TRBJ2-2; no clear D. V was trimmed by 6 bases and J by 3 bases, leaving 8 bases between them. This CDR3 contains 13 residues. The CDR3 bases are TGTGCCAGCAGAAAATGGGACACCGGGGAGCTGTTTTTT. This codes for CASRKWDTGELFF.

J is TRBJ1-4 and V is TRBV7-9; maybe TRBD1 (5 bases). The length of the CDR3 is 13 residues. The V gene's germline CDR1 is SEHNR and CDR2 FQNEAQ (reference sequence). Trimming took 2 bases from V and 8 from J, leaving 9 bases between them. The CDR3 protein is CASSLLGREKLFF. In nucleotides, the CDR3 is TGTGCCAGCAGCTTATTGGGGCGAGAAAAACTGTTTTTT.

V usage is TRBV12-5 and J usage is TRBJ2-2; 8 bases fit TRBD1. This CDR3 is 15 amino acids long. The ends lost 4 bases at V and 5 bases at J; junction bases unmatched: 6. Germline assignment: CDR1 LGHNT and CDR2 FRNRAP. This CDR3 reads CASGSGQGATGELFF. The CDR3 DNA reads TGTGCTAGTGGTTCGGGTCAGGGGGCGACCGGGGAGCTGTTTTTT.

A remark on this clone: Within the sample, other DNA sequences also encode this same CDR3. The CDR3 region is CASSLGQGQETQYF. CDR3 DNA sequence: TGCGCCAGCAGCTTGGGACAGGGACAAGAGACCCAGTACTTC. This chain links TRBV5-1 with TRBJ2-5; TRBD1 matches 7 bases. The V segment lost 0 bases and the J segment 2 bases; nucleotides outside the gene matches: 1. The germline gives CDR1 SGHRS, CDR2 YFSETQ. The CDR3 length is 14 residues.

V gene TRBV5-4 combines with J gene TRBJ1-4, with D uncertain. V gave up 0 bases and J gave up 0 bases, with 12 bases separating them. The CDR3 is 17 residues long. Per the germline V gene, CDR1 is SGHNT and CDR2 is YYREEE (reference sequence). The CDR3 is CASSLGGQEATNEKLFF. The CDR3 nucleotides are TGTGCCAGCAGCTTGGGTGGGCAGGAGGCAACTAATGAAAAACTGTTTTTT.

V and J are TRBV15 and TRBJ1-2; no clear D. Germline V gene data show CDR1 as LNHNV and CDR2 as YYDKDF (reference sequence). The CDR3 sequence is 14 residues long. Trimming shortened V by 1 base and J by 3 bases, and 9 bases separated the two germline ends. The CDR3 protein is CATSRATDYYGYTF. The CDR3 nucleotides read TGTGCCACCAGCAGAGCAACCGACTACTATGGCTACACCTTC.

This chain links TRBV18 with TRBJ2-2, with D unresolved. Germline values: CDR1 KGHSH, CDR2 LQKENI. V shed 10 bases and J shed 5 bases, with 14 bases lying between them. The CDR3 is 13 residues long. The CDR3 nucleotides are TGTGCCACCGCGGCCCTGGGGACCGGGGAGCTGTTTTTT. It specifies CATAALGTGELFF.

This clone showed up just once. In DNA, the CDR3 is TGTGCCAGCAGCACACTACCGGGGACGGCTGGCACCGGGGAGCTGTTTTTT. Protein: CASSTLPGTAGTGELFF. The rearrangement links TRBV14 to TRBJ2-2; D could derive from TRBD1 or TRBD2 (5 bases each). Germline CDR1 and CDR2: SGHDN and FVKESK. V dropped 5 bases and J dropped 4 bases, with 20 bases sitting between them. The CDR3 sequence is 17 residues long.

The chain employs TRBV19 and TRBJ2-7, with TRBD1 as a possible D gene (7 bases). V gave up 5 bases and J gave up 4 bases, with 21 bases separating them. The CDR3 covers 16 residues. Germline V gene sequence: CDR1 LNHDA, CDR2 SQIVND (reference sequence). In nucleotides, the CDR3 is TGTGCCAGTAGTGCAGAACAGGGGAGGATGGATTACGAGCAGTACTTC. Its translation is CASSAEQGRMDYEQYF. The whole variable domain, remainder taken from reference TRBV19 and TRBJ2-7, is DGGITQSPKYLFRKEGQNVTLSCEQNLNHDAMYWYRQDPGQGLRLIYYSQIVNDFQKGDIAEGYSVSREKKESFPLTVTSAQKNPTAFYLCASSAEQGRMDYEQYFGPGTRLTVT.

The chain combines TRBV6-1 with TRBJ2-7; D remains unclear. CDR1 MNHNS and CDR2 SASEGT come from the germline V gene. V lost 4 bases and J lost 1, with 14 bases in between. The CDR3 has 15 residues. CDR3 nucleotide sequence: TGTGCCAGCAGTGGAGCCCGTGTTGGTTCCTACGAGCAGTACTTC. Translation: CASSGARVGSYEQYF.

The chain combines TRBV24-1 with TRBJ2-4; a weak D match, TRBD1 (6 bases). The V and J ends lost 0 bases and 0 bases respectively, with 14 bases between them. CDR3 length: 18 residues. The germline gives CDR1 KGHDR, CDR2 SFDVKD. The chain's CDR3 is CATSDLKGVGLAKNIQYF. Written as DNA, the CDR3 is TGTGCCACCAGTGATTTGAAGGGGGTGGGTTTAGCCAAAAACATTCAGTACTTC.

This chain joins TRBV19 and TRBJ2-3; D may match TRBD1 or TRBD2 (5 bases each). Germline V lookup: CDR1 LNHDA, CDR2 SQIVND (reference sequence). The V gene lost 6 bases and the J gene lost 1 base, with 11 bases spanning the gap. The CDR3 sequence is 14 residues long. CDR3 sequence: CASSGAWGTDTQYF. CDR3 sequence (DNA): TGTGCCAGTAGCGGGGCCTGGGGCACAGATACGCAGTATTTT.

V gene TRBV7-8 combines with J gene TRBJ2-1; the match to TRBD1 covers 8 bases. Germline lookup yields CDR1 SGHVS and CDR2 FQNEAQ. The CDR3 is 15 amino acids. V gave up 5 bases and J gave up 7 bases; unmatched junction bases: 10. DNA for the CDR3: TGTGCCAGCAGCCTACGACAGGGGTCGGGGAATGAGCAGTTCTTC. It translates to CASSLRQGSGNEQFF.

The CDR3 sequence: CASSLNPDSLWNTEAFF. The CDR3 DNA is TGTGCCAGCAGCTTAAACCCGGACAGTTTATGGAACACTGAAGCTTTCTTT. The J gene is TRBJ1-1, the V gene TRBV7-9, with TRBD1 as a possible D gene (6 bases). Germline-derived CDR1 and CDR2 are SEHNR and FQNEAQ (reference sequence). Trimming stripped 2 bases from V and 1 base from J, with 17 bases between. CDR3 size: 17 residues.

The chain's CDR3 is CASSEDRFMETQYF. In nucleotides, the CDR3 is TGTGCCAGCAGTGAGGACCGATTCATGGAGACCCAGTACTTC. The rearrangement joins TRBV6-1 to TRBJ2-5; D remains unclear. V was pared by 3 bases and J by 5 bases, with 13 bases between. The germline gives CDR1 MNHNS, CDR2 SASEGT. The CDR3 is 14 residues long.

The chain couples TRBV3-1 (or the pseudogene TRBV3-2) to TRBJ1-4; the match to TRBD1 covers 12 bases. The CDR3 length is 16 residues. Per the germline V gene, CDR1 is LGHDT and CDR2 is YNNKEL (reference sequence). Trimming removed 1 base from V and 6 bases from J; junction bases left unmatched: 3. CDR3 residues: CASSQGGTGGDEKLFF. The CDR3 coding sequence is TGTGCCAGCAGCCAAGGCGGGACAGGGGGCGATGAAAAACTGTTTTTT.

The chain links TRBV30 to TRBJ1-1; D might be TRBD1 (5 bases). There are 14 residues in the CDR3. The V end lost 2 bases, the J end lost 0 bases, and 10 bases lay between the germline ends. The germline gives CDR1 GTSNPN, CDR2 SVGIG (reference sequence). The CDR3, as DNA: TGTGCCTGGAGTACCGGGACGTTGAACACTGAAGCTTTCTTT. It encodes CAWSTGTLNTEAFF.

The chain combines TRBV2 with TRBJ2-3; 12 bases fit TRBD2. This CDR3 is 18 amino acids long. V shed 7 bases and J 0 bases; nucleotides not matched to a gene: 11. Looked up from germline, CDR1 is SNHLY and CDR2 is FYNNEI. The CDR3 region has the DNA TGTGCCAGCAAGCGAACTAGCGGGGGGTACACTAGCACAGATACGCAGTATTTT. It is translated as CASKRTSGGYTSTDTQYF.

This rearrangement joins TRBV5-4 to TRBJ2-5, with D perhaps matching TRBD1 (6 bases). Looked up from germline, CDR1 is SGHNT and CDR2 is YYREEE (reference sequence). With 0 bases removed from V and 9 bases from J, the gap between germline ends came to 18 bases. The CDR3 covers 15 residues. The CDR3 DNA reads as TGTGCCAGCAGCTTGGGACGTGCGCCCAAGGGGGCCCAGTACTTC. Encoded protein: CASSLGRAPKGAQYF.